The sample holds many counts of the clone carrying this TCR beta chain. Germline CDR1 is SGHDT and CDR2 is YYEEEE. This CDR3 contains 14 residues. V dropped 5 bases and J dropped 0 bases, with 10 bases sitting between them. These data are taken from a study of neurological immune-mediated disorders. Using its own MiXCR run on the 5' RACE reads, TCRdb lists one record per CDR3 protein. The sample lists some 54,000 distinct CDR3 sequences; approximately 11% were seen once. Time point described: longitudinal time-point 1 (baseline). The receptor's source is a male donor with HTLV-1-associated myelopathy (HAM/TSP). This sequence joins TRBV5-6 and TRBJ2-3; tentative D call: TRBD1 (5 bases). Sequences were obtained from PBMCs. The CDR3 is CASRSRGSTDTQYF. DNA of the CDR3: TGTGCCAGCAGGTCTAGGGGCAGCACAGATACGCAGTATTTT.